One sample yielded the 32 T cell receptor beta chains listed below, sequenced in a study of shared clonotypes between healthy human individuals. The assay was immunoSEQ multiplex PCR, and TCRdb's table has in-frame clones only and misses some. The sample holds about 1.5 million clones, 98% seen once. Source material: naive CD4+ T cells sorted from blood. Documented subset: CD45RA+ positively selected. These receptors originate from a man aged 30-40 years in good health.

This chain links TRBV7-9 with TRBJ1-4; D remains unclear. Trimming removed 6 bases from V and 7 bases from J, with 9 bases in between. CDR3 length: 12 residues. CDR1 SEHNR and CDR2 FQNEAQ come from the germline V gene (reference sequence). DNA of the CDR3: TGTGCCAGCAGACGGGAGGGTGAAAAACTGTTTTTT. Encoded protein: CASRREGEKLFF.

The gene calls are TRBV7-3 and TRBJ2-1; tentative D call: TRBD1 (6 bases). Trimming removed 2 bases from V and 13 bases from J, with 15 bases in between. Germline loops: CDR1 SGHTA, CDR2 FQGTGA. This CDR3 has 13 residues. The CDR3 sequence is CASSLPGDNDQFF. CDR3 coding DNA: TGTGCCAGCAGCTTACCAGGGGATAACGATCAGTTCTTC.

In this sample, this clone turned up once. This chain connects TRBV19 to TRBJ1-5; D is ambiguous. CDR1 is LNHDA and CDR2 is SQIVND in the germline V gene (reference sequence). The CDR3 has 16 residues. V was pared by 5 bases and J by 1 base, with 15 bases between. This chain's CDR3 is CASSVSVGGSNQPQHF. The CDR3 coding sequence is TGTGCCAGTAGTGTCTCGGTTGGAGGGAGCAATCAGCCCCAGCATTTT.

The CDR3 loop reads CASVEGRGANVLTF. CDR3 coding DNA: TGTGCCAGTGTAGAGGGAAGAGGGGCCAACGTCCTGACTTTC. The chain links TRBV19 to TRBJ2-6; tentative D call: TRBD2 (5 bases). Germline lookup yields CDR1 LNHDA and CDR2 SQIVND (reference sequence). Trimming left V 8 bases short and J 4 bases short, with 12 bases between. The CDR3 is 14 amino acids.

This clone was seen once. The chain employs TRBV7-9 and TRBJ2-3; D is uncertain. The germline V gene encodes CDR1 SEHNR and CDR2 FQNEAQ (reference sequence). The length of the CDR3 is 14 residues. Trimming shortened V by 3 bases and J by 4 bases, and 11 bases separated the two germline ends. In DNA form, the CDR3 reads TGTGCCAGCAGCTTTCAGCAGGTCCCAGATACGCAGTATTTT. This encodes CASSFQQVPDTQYF.

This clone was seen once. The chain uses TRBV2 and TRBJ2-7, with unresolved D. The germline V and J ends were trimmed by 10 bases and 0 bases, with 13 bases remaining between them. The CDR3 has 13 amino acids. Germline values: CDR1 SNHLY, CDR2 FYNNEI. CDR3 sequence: CAIKIGDSYEQYF. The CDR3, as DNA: TGTGCCATCAAGATTGGGGACTCCTACGAGCAGTACTTC.

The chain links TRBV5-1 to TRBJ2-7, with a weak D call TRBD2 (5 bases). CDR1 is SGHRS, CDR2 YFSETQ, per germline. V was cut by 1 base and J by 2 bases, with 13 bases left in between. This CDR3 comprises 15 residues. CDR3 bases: TGCGCCAGCAGCTTGACCTTGGACTCTGCCTACGAGCAGTACTTC. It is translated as CASSLTLDSAYEQYF.

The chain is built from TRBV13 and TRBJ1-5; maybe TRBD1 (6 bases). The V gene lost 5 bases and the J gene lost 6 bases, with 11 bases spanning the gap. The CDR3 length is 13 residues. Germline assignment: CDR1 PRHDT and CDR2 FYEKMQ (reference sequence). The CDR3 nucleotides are TGTGCCAGCAGCCTACAGGGCATTCAGCCCCAGCATTTT. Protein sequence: CASSLQGIQPQHF.

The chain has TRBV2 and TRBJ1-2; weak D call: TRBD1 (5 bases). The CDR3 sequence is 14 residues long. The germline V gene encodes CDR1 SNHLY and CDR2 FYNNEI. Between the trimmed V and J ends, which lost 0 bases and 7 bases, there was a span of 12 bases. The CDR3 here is CASSEARGSAGYTF. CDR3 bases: TGTGCCAGCAGTGAAGCGCGGGGGTCTGCTGGCTACACCTTC.

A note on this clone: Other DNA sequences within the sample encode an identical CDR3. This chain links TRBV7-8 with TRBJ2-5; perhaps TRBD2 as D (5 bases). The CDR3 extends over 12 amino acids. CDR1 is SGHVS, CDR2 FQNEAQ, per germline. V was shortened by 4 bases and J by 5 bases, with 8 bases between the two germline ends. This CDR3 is CASSSGGETQYF. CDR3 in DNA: TGTGCCAGCAGCTCGGGCGGGGAGACCCAGTACTTC.

The CDR3 protein is CASSIGIRDSTYEQYF. The CDR3 nucleotides read TGTGCCAGTAGTATAGGGATCCGGGACAGTACCTACGAGCAGTACTTC. The chain employs TRBV19 and TRBJ2-7; 7 bases line up with TRBD1. The V segment lost 1 base and the J segment 2 bases; nucleotides outside the gene matches: 8. Germline V gene data show CDR1 as LNHDA and CDR2 as SQIVND (reference sequence). The CDR3 is 16 residues long. The complete variable domain, with remaining parts taken from reference TRBV19 and TRBJ2-7, reads DGGITQSPKYLFRKEGQNVTLSCEQNLNHDAMYWYRQDPGQGLRLIYYSQIVNDFQKGDIAEGYSVSREKKESFPLTVTSAQKNPTAFYLCASSIGIRDSTYEQYFGPGTRLTVT.

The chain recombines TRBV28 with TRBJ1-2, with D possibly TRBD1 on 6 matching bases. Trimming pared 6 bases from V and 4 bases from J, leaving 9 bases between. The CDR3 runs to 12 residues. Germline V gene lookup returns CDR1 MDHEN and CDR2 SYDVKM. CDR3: CASRDSIYGYTF. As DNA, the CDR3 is TGTGCCAGCAGGGACAGTATCTATGGCTACACCTTC.

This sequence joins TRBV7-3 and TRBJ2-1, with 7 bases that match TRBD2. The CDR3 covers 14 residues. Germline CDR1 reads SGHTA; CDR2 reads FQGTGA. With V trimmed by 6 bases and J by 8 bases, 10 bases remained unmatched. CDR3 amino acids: CASSLAEPPHEQFF. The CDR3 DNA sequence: TGTGCCAGCAGTCTAGCGGAGCCGCCCCATGAGCAGTTCTTC.

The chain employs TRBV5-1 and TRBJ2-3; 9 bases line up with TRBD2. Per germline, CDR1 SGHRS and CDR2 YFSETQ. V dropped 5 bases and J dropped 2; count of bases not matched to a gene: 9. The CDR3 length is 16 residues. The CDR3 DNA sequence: TGCGCCAGCAGATGGGAGACTAGCGGATTCACAGATACGCAGTATTTT. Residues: CASRWETSGFTDTQYF.

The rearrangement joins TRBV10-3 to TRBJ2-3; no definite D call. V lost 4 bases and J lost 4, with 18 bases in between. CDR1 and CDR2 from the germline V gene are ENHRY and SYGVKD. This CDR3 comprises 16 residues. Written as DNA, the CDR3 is TGTGCCATCAGTGGCCCCGACCAAAACAGCCCAGATACGCAGTATTTT. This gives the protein CAISGPDQNSPDTQYF.

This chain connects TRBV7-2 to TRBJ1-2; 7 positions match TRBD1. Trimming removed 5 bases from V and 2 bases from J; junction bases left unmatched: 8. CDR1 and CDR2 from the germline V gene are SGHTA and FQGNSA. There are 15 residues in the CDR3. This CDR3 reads CASSAGTGVNYGYTF. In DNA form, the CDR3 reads TGTGCCAGCAGCGCCGGAACAGGGGTAAACTATGGCTACACCTTC.

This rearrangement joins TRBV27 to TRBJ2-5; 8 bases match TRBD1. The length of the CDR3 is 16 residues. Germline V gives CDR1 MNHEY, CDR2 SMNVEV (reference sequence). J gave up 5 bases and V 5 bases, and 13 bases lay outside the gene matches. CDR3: CASSPGQGGTQETQYF. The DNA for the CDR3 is TGTGCCAGCAGTCCCGGACAGGGCGGTACCCAGGAGACCCAGTACTTC.

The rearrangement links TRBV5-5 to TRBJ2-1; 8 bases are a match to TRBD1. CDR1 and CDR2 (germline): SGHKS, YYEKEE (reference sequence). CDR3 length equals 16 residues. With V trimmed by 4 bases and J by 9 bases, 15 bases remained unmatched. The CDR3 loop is CASSTETGAALSEQFF. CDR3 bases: TGTGCCAGCAGCACAGAGACAGGGGCCGCCCTTAGTGAGCAGTTCTTC.

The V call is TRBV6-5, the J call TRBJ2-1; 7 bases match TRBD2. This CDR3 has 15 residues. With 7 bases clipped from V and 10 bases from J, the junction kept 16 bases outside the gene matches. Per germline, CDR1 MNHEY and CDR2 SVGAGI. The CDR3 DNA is TGTGCCAGCACCAGGGATGGGCGGGAGATTTCGGAGCAGTTCTTC. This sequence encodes CASTRDGREISEQFF.

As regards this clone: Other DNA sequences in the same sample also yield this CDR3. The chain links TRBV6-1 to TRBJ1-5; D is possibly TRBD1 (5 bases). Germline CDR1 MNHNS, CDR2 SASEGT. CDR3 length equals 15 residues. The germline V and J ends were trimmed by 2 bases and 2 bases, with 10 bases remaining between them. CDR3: CASSESGGGNQPQHF. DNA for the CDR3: TGTGCCAGCAGTGAATCTGGGGGTGGCAATCAGCCCCAGCATTTT.

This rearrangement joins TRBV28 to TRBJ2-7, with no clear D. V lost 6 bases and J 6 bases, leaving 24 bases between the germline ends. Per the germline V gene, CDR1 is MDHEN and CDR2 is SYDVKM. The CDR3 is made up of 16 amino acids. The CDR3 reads CASRPKTNPLTFEQYF. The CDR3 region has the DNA TGTGCCAGCAGACCCAAGACGAACCCCTTGACCTTCGAGCAGTACTTC.

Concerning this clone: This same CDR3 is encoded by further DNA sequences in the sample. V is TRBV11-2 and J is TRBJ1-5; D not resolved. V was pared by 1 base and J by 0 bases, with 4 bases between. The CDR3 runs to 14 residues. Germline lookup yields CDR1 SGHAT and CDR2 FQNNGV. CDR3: CASSLAGSNQPQHF. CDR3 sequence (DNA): TGTGCCAGCAGCTTAGCAGGTAGCAATCAGCCCCAGCATTTT.

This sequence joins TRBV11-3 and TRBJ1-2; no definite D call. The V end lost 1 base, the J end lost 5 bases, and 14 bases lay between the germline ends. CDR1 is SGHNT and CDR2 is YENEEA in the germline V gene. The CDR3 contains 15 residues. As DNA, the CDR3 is TGTGCCAGCAGCTTAGCGGAATCCCTTGGTTATGGCTACACCTTC. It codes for CASSLAESLGYGYTF.

The CDR3 region has the DNA TGCGCCAGCAGAGAGACAGGGTCGGTTCAGCCCCAGCATTTT. It is translated as CASRETGSVQPQHF. V usage is TRBV5-1 and J usage is TRBJ1-5; TRBD1 matches at 7 bases. V lost 5 bases to trimming and J lost 6 bases; unmatched junction nucleotides: 8. CDR1 is SGHRS, CDR2 YFSETQ, per germline. The CDR3 consists of 14 residues.

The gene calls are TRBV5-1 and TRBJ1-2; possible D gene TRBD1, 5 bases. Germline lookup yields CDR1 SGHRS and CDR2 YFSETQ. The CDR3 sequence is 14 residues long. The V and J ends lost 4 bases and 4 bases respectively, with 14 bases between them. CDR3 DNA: TGCGCCAGCAGCGGGACTCTCCAGGGCTATGGCTACACCTTC. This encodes CASSGTLQGYGYTF.

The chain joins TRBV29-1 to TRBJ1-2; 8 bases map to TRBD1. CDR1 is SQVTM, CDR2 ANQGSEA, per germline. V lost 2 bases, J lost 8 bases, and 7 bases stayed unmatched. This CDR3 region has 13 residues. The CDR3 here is CSVEQGASSGYTF. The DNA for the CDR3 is TGCAGCGTTGAACAGGGGGCTTCTAGCGGCTACACCTTC.

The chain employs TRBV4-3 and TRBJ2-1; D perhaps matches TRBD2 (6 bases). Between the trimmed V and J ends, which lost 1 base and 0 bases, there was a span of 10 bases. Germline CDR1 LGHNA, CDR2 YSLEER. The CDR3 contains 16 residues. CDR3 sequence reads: CASSQVVGGSYNEQFF. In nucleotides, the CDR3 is TGCGCCAGCAGCCAAGTGGTGGGGGGCTCCTACAATGAGCAGTTCTTC.

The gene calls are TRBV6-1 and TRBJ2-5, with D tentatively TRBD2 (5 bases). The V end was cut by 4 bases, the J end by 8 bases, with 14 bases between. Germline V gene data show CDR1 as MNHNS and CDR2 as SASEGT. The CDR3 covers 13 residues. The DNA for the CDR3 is TGTGCCAGCAGTGGACTAAGTCAAGGTACCCAGTACTTC. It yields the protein CASSGLSQGTQYF.

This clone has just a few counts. CDR3 amino acids: CASSISLSPQHF. The DNA of the CDR3 is TGTGCCAGTAGTATCTCTCTGTCGCCCCAGCATTTT. The rearrangement uses TRBV19 and TRBJ1-5; D is ambiguous. Germline V gives CDR1 LNHDA, CDR2 SQIVND (reference sequence). The CDR3 covers 12 residues. With 3 bases removed from V and 9 bases from J, the gap between germline ends came to 9 bases.

The CDR3 DNA reads TGTGCCAGCAGCGTAGATCTCACGACGAACACCGGGGAGCTGTTTTTT. Translated, it gives CASSVDLTTNTGELFF. The rearrangement joins TRBV9 to TRBJ2-2; D gene ambiguous. Germline V gene data show CDR1 as SGDLS and CDR2 as YYNGEE. V lost 0 bases, J lost 0 bases, and 9 bases lay in between. The CDR3 extends over 16 amino acids.

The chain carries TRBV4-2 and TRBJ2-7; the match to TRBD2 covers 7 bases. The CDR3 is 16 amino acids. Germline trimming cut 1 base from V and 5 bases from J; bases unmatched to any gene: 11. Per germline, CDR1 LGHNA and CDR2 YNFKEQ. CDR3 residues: CASSQGSAGDLNEQYF. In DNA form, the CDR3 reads TGTGCCAGCAGCCAAGGTTCCGCGGGAGACCTGAACGAGCAGTACTTC.

The CDR3 region has the DNA TGTGCCAGCAGCCCGGACGGGACTGGCTATGGCTACACCTTC. Its translation: CASSPDGTGYGYTF. This rearrangement joins TRBV7-9 to TRBJ1-2; D is possibly TRBD1 (5 bases). CDR1 is SEHNR, CDR2 FQNEAQ, per germline (reference sequence). Trimming stripped 5 bases from V and 4 bases from J, with 14 bases between. This CDR3 contains 14 residues.